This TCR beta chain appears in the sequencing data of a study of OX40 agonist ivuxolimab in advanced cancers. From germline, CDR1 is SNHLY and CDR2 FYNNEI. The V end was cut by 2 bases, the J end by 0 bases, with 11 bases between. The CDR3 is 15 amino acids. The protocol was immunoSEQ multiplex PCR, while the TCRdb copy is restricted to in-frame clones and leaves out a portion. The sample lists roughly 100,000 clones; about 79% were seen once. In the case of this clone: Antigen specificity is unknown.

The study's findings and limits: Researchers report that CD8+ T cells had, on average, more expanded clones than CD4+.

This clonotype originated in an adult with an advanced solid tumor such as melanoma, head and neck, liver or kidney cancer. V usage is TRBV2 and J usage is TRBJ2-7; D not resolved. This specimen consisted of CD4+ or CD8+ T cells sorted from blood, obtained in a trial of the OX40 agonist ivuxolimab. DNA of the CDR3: TGTGCCAGCAGTGAATCAGGCAGCCTCTCCTACGAGCAGTACTTC. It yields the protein CASSESGSLSYEQYF.